A selection of T cell receptor beta chains follows, all from one sample in a study of blood T cell repertoires in COVID-19. TCRdb's table, derived via immunoSEQ multiplex PCR, lists solely in-frame clones and lacks some. This table holds around 200,000 clones, 70% to 90% found once. The sample consisted of PBMCs or T cells enriched from blood (not recorded which). The origin of the receptors is a woman in her thirties who had been exposed to COVID-19. Both conserved end residues are part of each CDR3. A D gene is named only where the DNA matches it firmly. Clone size is stated in some rows and not others, as once, few, many or a class when expanded.

J gene,clone size,D gene,V gene,CDR3 DNA,CDR3 protein
TRBJ2-3,.,TRBD1,TRBV3-1/TRBV3-2,TGTGCCAGCAGCCAAGATGACAGGGCTTTCACAGATACGCAGTATTTT,CASSQDDRAFTDTQYF
TRBJ1-2,.,TRBD1,TRBV7-9,TGTGCCAGCAGCCCCTCCGGGACAGGGAAAGGCTACACCTTC,CASSPSGTGKGYTF
TRBJ1-1,.,TRBD1,TRBV29-1,TGCAGCGGTTACAACAGGGGGGGGACTGAAGCTTTCTTT,CSGYNRGGTEAFF
TRBJ2-1,.,TRBD2,TRBV18,TGTGCCAGCTCACCACTGGCGGGGGGGTTCTCCTACAATGAGCAGTTCTTC,CASSPLAGGFSYNEQFF
TRBJ2-2,.,.,TRBV3-1/TRBV3-2,TGTGCCAGCAGTCAACGACAGGGACTGAACACCGGGGAGCTGTTTTTT,CASSQRQGLNTGELFF
TRBJ1-6,.,TRBD1,TRBV11-2,TGTGCCAGCAGCTTAACAGGGGGCAATTCACCCCTCCACTTT,CASSLTGGNSPLHF
TRBJ2-1,.,.,TRBV5-1,TGCGCCAGCAGCTTGGTCCCCGGTGCTGAGCAGTTCTTC,CASSLVPGAEQFF
TRBJ1-6,.,TRBD1,TRBV9,TGTGCCAGCAGCGTAGCCGGGACAGGGGATTCACCCCTCCACTTT,CASSVAGTGDSPLHF
TRBJ1-3,.,.,TRBV12-5,TGTGCTAGTGGAAAACCCCCAACCGGGTGGTCCTCTGGAAACACCATATATTTT,CASGKPPTGWSSGNTIYF
TRBJ1-3,.,.,TRBV11-2,TGTGCCAGCAGCTCAATCCATTCCGGAAACACCATATATTTT,CASSSIHSGNTIYF
TRBJ2-2,.,TRBD1,TRBV9,TGTGCCAGCAGCGTAGGAGGGGGACAGGGGAAAAACACCGGGGAGCTGTTTTTT,CASSVGGGQGKNTGELFF
TRBJ2-7,.,.,TRBV20-1,TGCAGTGCTGTCAGAACCTACGAGCAGTACTTC,CSAVRTYEQYF
TRBJ2-2,.,.,TRBV9,TGTGCCAGCAGCGCTGGGAGGTCGAACACCGGGGAGCTGTTTTTT,CASSAGRSNTGELFF
TRBJ2-2,.,.,TRBV6-2/TRBV6-3,TGTGCCAGCAGCCACGCCGGGACAGGGCAAGGACTAGCGGTAAAGACCGGGGAGCTGTTTTTT,CASSHAGTGQGLAVKTGELFF
TRBJ1-5,few,TRBD1,TRBV7-6,TGTGCCAGCAGCGCAACAGGGACAGGGGATAGCAATCAGCCCCAGCATTTT,CASSATGTGDSNQPQHF
TRBJ1-2,.,.,TRBV19,TGTGCCAGTAGTACCGGGTTCGGCTACACCTTC,CASSTGFGYTF
TRBJ1-5,.,.,TRBV2,TGTGCCAGCAGGGACGTCGGGGGTAGCAATCAGCCCCAGCATTTT,CASRDVGGSNQPQHF
TRBJ1-1,.,TRBD1,TRBV6-5,TGTGCCAGCAGCCCCGACAGGGGGACTGAAGCTTTCTTT,CASSPDRGTEAFF
TRBJ2-1,.,TRBD2,TRBV15,TGTGCCACCCAAGGGGCGGGGGGGCTCACCTACAATGAGCAGTTCTTC,CATQGAGGLTYNEQFF
TRBJ1-2,.,.,TRBV29-1,TGCAGCGTTGCCAGGAACTATGGCTACACCTTC,CSVARNYGYTF
TRBJ2-7,once,TRBD1,TRBV27,TGTGCCAGCAGTTCCTTAGGTCGACAGGGGGTCAACGAGCAGTACTTC,CASSSLGRQGVNEQYF
TRBJ1-4,once,TRBD1,TRBV29-1,TGCAGCGTCCAGGGGGCCGCGGAAAAACTGTTTTTT,CSVQGAAEKLFF
TRBJ2-5,.,.,TRBV28,TGTGCCAGCAGTTTGGCGGTAACCCAGTACTTC,CASSLAVTQYF
TRBJ2-4,.,TRBD1,TRBV10-2,TGCGCCAGCAGTGAGCCCCGACAGGGCTTATCCAAAAACATTCAGTACTTC,CASSEPRQGLSKNIQYF
TRBJ2-7,.,.,TRBV7-9,TGTGCCAGCACCCTAGATGAGGTGAACGAGCAGTACTTC,CASTLDEVNEQYF
TRBJ1-2,.,TRBD1,TRBV7-2,TGTGCCAGCAGCCCCCGACAGGGAGCTAACTATGGCTACACCTTC,CASSPRQGANYGYTF
TRBJ2-4,once,TRBD1,TRBV5-1,TGCGCCAGCAGCTCGGACAGGGGGAAAAACATTCAGTACTTC,CASSSDRGKNIQYF
TRBJ1-3,.,TRBD1,TRBV4-1,TGCGCCAGCAGCCAAGATCAAGGACAGGGTCCTGGAAACACCATATATTTT,CASSQDQGQGPGNTIYF
TRBJ1-5,once,.,TRBV7-9,TGTGCCAGCAGCTTAGCGGGGCACGGCAATCAGCCCCAGCATTTT,CASSLAGHGNQPQHF
TRBJ1-1,.,TRBD1,TRBV27,TGTGCCAGCAGTGCTTACAGGGGAACTGAAGCTTTCTTT,CASSAYRGTEAFF
TRBJ1-5,.,TRBD1,TRBV5-6,TGTGCCAGCAGCTTGTCAGGGGGTCGTACTCAGCCCCAGCATTTT,CASSLSGGRTQPQHF
TRBJ1-4,.,.,TRBV5-1,TGCGCCAGCAAGATTAAGGAGGATGAAAAACTGTTTTTT,CASKIKEDEKLFF
TRBJ1-4,.,TRBD1,TRBV5-1,TGCGCCAGCAGCGGACAGGGCCTTGGAGGTGAAAAACTGTTTTTT,CASSGQGLGGEKLFF
TRBJ1-2,.,TRBD1,TRBV10-3,TGTGCCATCAGTGATCCAGACAGGGGAGACTATGGCTACACCTTC,CAISDPDRGDYGYTF
TRBJ2-3,.,TRBD1,TRBV12-3/TRBV12-4,TGTGCCAGCAGTCGGGACAGGACAGATACGCAGTATTTT,CASSRDRTDTQYF
TRBJ2-7,.,TRBD2,TRBV2,TGTGCCAGCCTACCTTGGGGGGGCTACGAGCAGTACTTC,CASLPWGGYEQYF
TRBJ1-3,.,TRBD1,TRBV27,TGTGCCAGCAGTCCCTCAGAGGGGGCAGGCTCTGGAAACACCATATATTTT,CASSPSEGAGSGNTIYF
TRBJ2-3,.,TRBD2,TRBV10-1,TGCGCCAGCAGTCGGACTAGCGGCACAGATACGCAGTATTTT,CASSRTSGTDTQYF
TRBJ1-6,.,.,TRBV7-2,TGTGCCAGCAGCCCATGGGGGGACTATAATTCACCCCTCCACTTT,CASSPWGDYNSPLHF